Below are 18 T cell receptor beta chains sequenced from a single sample in a study of blood T cell repertoires in COVID-19. Sequencing used immunoSEQ multiplex PCR; TCRdb keeps in-frame clones, though not all of them. Among roughly 180,000 clones, roughly 82% were seen once, and the ten largest hold 12%. Specimen: PBMCs or T cells enriched from blood (not recorded which). All receptors derive from a man in his forties or fifties who had recovered from COVID-19.

The gene calls are TRBV28 and TRBJ2-7; 7 nucleotides agree with TRBD1. J gave up 3 bases and V 4 bases, and 9 bases lay outside the gene matches. The CDR3 has 15 amino acids. CDR1 is MDHEN and CDR2 is SYDVKM in the germline V gene. The CDR3 coding sequence is TGTGCCAGCAGTTCCAGCCGGGACAGCCTCTACGAGCAGTACTTC. This codes for CASSSSRDSLYEQYF.

This clone has only one observation. This chain connects TRBV12-3 or TRBV12-4 to TRBJ1-1; D not certain. The V end was cut by 5 bases, the J end by 6 bases, with 7 bases between. The CDR3 is 11 amino acids. The CDR3 sequence is CASSVSPEAFF. For the CDR3, the DNA is TGTGCCAGCAGTGTCTCCCCTGAAGCTTTCTTT.

This clone was detected a few times. This chain uses TRBV19 with TRBJ2-3, with D possibly being TRBD2 (6 bases). Germline V gene lookup returns CDR1 LNHDA and CDR2 SQIVND (reference sequence). The CDR3 covers 13 residues. V was cut by 6 bases and J by 3 bases, with 10 bases left in between. In DNA, the CDR3 is TGTGCCAGTAGATTCGGGGGAACAGATACGCAGTATTTT. This translates into CASRFGGTDTQYF.

V usage is TRBV27 and J usage is TRBJ1-6; tentatively, D is TRBD1 (5 bases). Deletions cut 2 bases from V and 7 bases from J, with 27 bases between. CDR1 and CDR2 from the germline V gene are MNHEY and SMNVEV (reference sequence). This CDR3 has 20 residues. The CDR3 nucleotides are TGTGCCAGCAGTTTAATCGGCCGTCAGTGGGGGGAATCGCGCAATTCACCCCTCCACTTT. This codes for CASSLIGRQWGESRNSPLHF.

This chain uses TRBV15 with TRBJ1-1, with D tentatively TRBD1 (6 bases). The V gene's germline CDR1 is LNHNV and CDR2 YYDKDF (reference sequence). CDR3 size: 13 residues. V lost 0 bases and J 11 bases, leaving 13 bases between the germline ends. The chain's CDR3 is CATSRDRTGQAFF. In nucleotides, the CDR3 is TGTGCCACCAGCAGAGATCGAACAGGGCAGGCTTTCTTT.

This clone has just a few counts. The chain links TRBV28 to TRBJ1-3; TRBD1 might be the D (5 bases). Trimming stripped 3 bases from V and 0 bases from J, with 12 bases between. This CDR3 contains 16 residues. Germline CDR1 reads MDHEN; CDR2 reads SYDVKM. CDR3 loop: CASSLGGVGSGNTIYF. The DNA of the CDR3 is TGTGCCAGCAGTTTGGGGGGAGTAGGCTCTGGAAACACCATATATTTT.

J is TRBJ1-5 and V is TRBV2; D remains unclear. The germline gives CDR1 SNHLY, CDR2 FYNNEI. CDR3 length: 16 amino acids. V was shortened by 0 bases and J by 0 bases, with 9 bases between the two germline ends. The DNA of the CDR3 is TGTGCCAGCAGTGAAGCTGGAGGGTTTAGCAATCAGCCCCAGCATTTT. Its translation: CASSEAGGFSNQPQHF.

This chain links TRBV5-1 with TRBJ2-5, with a possible D match to TRBD2 (7 bases). V was pared by 3 bases and J by 5 bases, with 17 bases between. This CDR3 region has 15 residues. Germline V gene sequence: CDR1 SGHRS, CDR2 YFSETQ. CDR3 residues: CASSSDGGLQETQYF. The CDR3 nucleotides are TGCGCCAGCAGCTCCGACGGGGGGCTTCAGGAGACCCAGTACTTC. Drawing the rest from reference TRBV5-1 and TRBJ2-5, the complete variable domain is KAGVTQTPRYLIKTRGQQVTLSCSPISGHRSVSWYQQTPGQGLQFLFEYFSETQRNKGNFPGRFSGRQFSNSRSEMNVSTLELGDSALYLCASSSDGGLQETQYFGPGTRLLVL.

The chain joins TRBV6-2 or TRBV6-3 to TRBJ2-7; weak D call: TRBD1 (6 bases). The V end lost 4 bases, the J end lost 3 bases, and 13 bases lay between the germline ends. CDR3 length equals 14 residues. Germline V gene data show CDR1 as MNHEY and CDR2 as SVGEGT. The CDR3 nucleotides read TGTGCCAGCAGTTTTGCAGGGGCGCTCTACGAGCAGTACGTC. This encodes CASSFAGALYEQYV.

The V call is TRBV6-2 or TRBV6-3, the J call TRBJ2-1, with 10 bases identical to TRBD2. The CDR3 length is 16 residues. Germline V lookup: CDR1 MNHEY, CDR2 SVGEGT. Trimming removed 1 base from V and 9 bases from J; junction bases left unmatched: 9. The CDR3 is CASSYLRLAGVSEQFF. CDR3 in DNA: TGTGCCAGCAGTTACTTGAGGCTAGCGGGAGTGTCTGAGCAGTTCTTC.

The chain has TRBV28 and TRBJ1-3; possibly TRBD1 for D (5 bases). V shed 5 bases and J shed 2 bases, with 13 bases lying between them. Germline V gene sequence: CDR1 MDHEN, CDR2 SYDVKM. This CDR3 has 15 amino acids. The CDR3 sequence is CASSGAQLAGNTIYF. Written as DNA, the CDR3 is TGTGCCAGCAGTGGGGCGCAGTTGGCTGGAAACACCATATATTTT.

The chain links TRBV9 to TRBJ2-1; D perhaps matches TRBD2 (5 bases). V lost 3 bases, J lost 8 bases, and 15 bases lay in between. The CDR3 totals 14 residues. Germline CDR1 SGDLS, CDR2 YYNGEE. The CDR3: CASSEYSAADEQFF. The DNA for the CDR3 is TGTGCCAGCAGCGAATATTCAGCGGCGGATGAGCAGTTCTTC.

CDR3 region: CAWRLTSGRAFSYNEQFF. In DNA form, the CDR3 reads TGTGCCTGGAGATTGACTAGCGGGAGGGCCTTTTCCTACAATGAGCAGTTCTTC. This chain links TRBV30 with TRBJ2-1; 14 nucleotides align to TRBD2. This CDR3 is built from 18 residues. The J segment lost 1 base and the V segment lost 3 bases, leaving 8 bases of the junction unmatched. In germline, CDR1 is GTSNPN, CDR2 SVGIG (reference sequence).

This clone has only one observation. The J gene is TRBJ1-1, the V gene TRBV6-2 or TRBV6-3; 9 positions agree with TRBD1. V gave up 5 bases and J gave up 7 bases; unmatched junction bases: 11. There are 15 residues in the CDR3. CDR1 MNHEY and CDR2 SVGEGT come from the germline V gene. The CDR3 DNA sequence: TGTGCCAGCAGTCGCGCTCTGACAGGGGGTGGTGAAGCTTTCTTT. Translated: CASSRALTGGGEAFF.

The rearrangement uses TRBV21-1 and TRBJ2-7; whether TRBD2, the table's D call, matches the DNA was not checked. TRBV21-1 is deemed a pseudogene. This CDR3 region has 18 residues. The CDR3 DNA sequence: TGTGCCAGCAGCAAAAAGCCCAGCGGGAGGGCCGTGTCCTACGAGCAGTACGTC. Translated, it gives CASSKKPSGRAVSYEQYV.

In regard to this clone: A read error may account for a junction end that differs from germline. CDR3 bases: TGTGCCAGTAGTATAGACCCGGGTGTGGGGACTACGGCCTTC. It encodes CASSIDPGVGTTAF. The chain links TRBV19 to TRBJ2-4, with TRBD2 matching over 7 bases. CDR1 LNHDA and CDR2 SQIVND come from the germline V gene (reference sequence). This CDR3 region has 14 residues.

The chain carries TRBV9 and TRBJ2-1; D is possibly TRBD1 (5 bases). Germline lookup yields CDR1 SGDLS and CDR2 YYNGEE. Trimming took 3 bases from V and 5 from J, leaving 21 bases between them. This CDR3 region has 17 residues. CDR3 region: CASSAPGKAPLNNEQFF. The CDR3 DNA sequence: TGTGCCAGCAGCGCCCCAGGGAAGGCCCCCCTCAACAATGAGCAGTTCTTC.

This rearrangement joins TRBV18 to TRBJ1-2; TRBD1 agrees at 10 bases. The germline V gene has CDR1 KGHSH and CDR2 LQKENI. The CDR3 totals 15 residues. Germline trimming cut 3 bases from V and 4 bases from J; bases unmatched to any gene: 5. The DNA for the CDR3 is TGTGCCAGCTCACCTGGAGGGACAGGGGTCTATGGCTACACCTTC. Translating it yields CASSPGGTGVYGYTF.